This T cell receptor (beta chain) was documented in a study of control samples from healthy donors and cancer patients. This table comes from immunoSEQ multiplex PCR, and its TCRdb copy is limited to in-frame clones, with some not included. The repertoire includes fewer than 200,000 clones, just under 95% of them detected once, and about 4% sits in the top ten. The CDR3 sequence is 16 residues long. Trimming stripped 4 bases from V and 5 bases from J, with 20 bases between. Germline V gene lookup returns CDR1 SGHNT and CDR2 YENEEA. The chain employs TRBV11-3 and TRBJ2-5, with a weak D call TRBD2 (6 bases). The receptor was derived from a woman aged 60-70 years in good health. Sequenced: blood. The DNA for the CDR3 is TGTGCCAGCAGCTCGGACTACTCCAATTCGCCGGAGACCCAGTACTTC. Protein: CASSSDYSNSPETQYF.